Shown below are 32 T cell receptor beta chains from a single sample sequenced in a study of shared clonotypes between healthy human individuals (dated by TCRdb to about 2020). CD8 naive samples consisted of CD45RO-negative cells that were positively selected for CCR7, yielding a CD45RA+CCR7+ population without TemRA cells. Library creation used the immunoSEQ multiplex PCR assay. The immuneACCESS repertoire file appears here via TCRdb, limited to in-frame rearrangements. These files lack a portion of the clones; in checked studies, under half of the deficit traces to unresolved V genes, and the cause of the others is not known. The sample table records some 1,900,000 clones; around 96% of these occur just once. The top ten hold roughly 1.2% of the sample. The sample consisted of naive CD8+ T cells sorted from blood. The cell subset or site tag for this specimen amounts to: CD45RA+CCR7+. The source is a man younger than 35 in good health.

This chain links TRBV7-9 with TRBJ2-3, with 9 bases that match TRBD2. Germline CDR1 is SEHNR and CDR2 is FQNEAQ (reference sequence). V lost 3 bases, J lost 2 bases, and 3 bases stayed unmatched. The CDR3 runs to 15 residues. As DNA, the CDR3 is TGTGCCAGCAGCTTTGCTAGCGGGGCCACAGATACGCAGTATTTT. The encoded protein is CASSFASGATDTQYF.

The chain employs TRBV9 and TRBJ2-7; TRBD1 or TRBD2 may be the D gene (5 bases each). V lost 0 bases to trimming and J lost 6 bases, with 13 bases between them. The CDR3 is 14 amino acids. Germline assignment: CDR1 SGDLS and CDR2 YYNGEE. This chain's CDR3 is CASSVEGRVGEQYF. The CDR3 DNA sequence: TGTGCCAGCAGCGTAGAGGGGAGAGTGGGCGAGCAGTACTTC.

CDR3 nucleotides: TGTGCCAGCAGTTCCAGGGCTAACACTGAAGCTTTCTTT. Translation: CASSSRANTEAFF. The V gene is TRBV27, the J gene TRBJ1-1, with a weak D call TRBD1 (5 bases). Trimming shortened V by 4 bases and J by 2 bases, and 8 bases separated the two germline ends. The CDR3 length is 13 residues. CDR1 is MNHEY, CDR2 SMNVEV, per germline (reference sequence).

Of note for this clone: Within the sample, other DNA sequences also encode this same CDR3. The gene calls are TRBV25-1 and TRBJ2-5; D is ambiguous. V was clipped by 0 bases and J by 4 bases, with 6 bases between them. CDR1 and CDR2 (germline): MGHDK, SYGVNS. The CDR3 spans 13 residues. This CDR3 reads CASSEYTRETQYF. CDR3 coding DNA: TGTGCCAGCAGTGAATATACCCGAGAGACCCAGTACTTC.

The V gene is TRBV14, the J gene TRBJ1-2, with 7 bases matching TRBD1. CDR1 is SGHDN, CDR2 FVKESK, per germline. The CDR3 extends over 15 amino acids. Germline trimming cut 0 bases from V and 4 bases from J; bases unmatched to any gene: 5. This CDR3 is CASSQDLDRAYGYTF. As DNA, the CDR3 is TGTGCCAGCAGCCAAGATCTCGACAGGGCCTATGGCTACACCTTC.

In this sample, this clone turned up once. The chain combines TRBV4-1 with TRBJ2-5, with 15 bases that match TRBD2. This CDR3 comprises 17 residues. With 0 bases clipped from V and 5 bases from J, the junction kept 4 bases outside the gene matches. Germline CDR1 is MGHRA and CDR2 is YSYEKL. Here the CDR3 reads CASSQDGTSGGWETQYF. The CDR3, as DNA: TGCGCCAGCAGCCAAGATGGGACTAGCGGGGGGTGGGAGACCCAGTACTTC.

The chain uses TRBV27 and TRBJ1-2; TRBD1 matches 8 bases. The CDR3 is 15 amino acids. CDR1 and CDR2 (germline): MNHEY, SMNVEV (reference sequence). V shed 6 bases and J 4 bases; nucleotides not matched to a gene: 10. CDR3 sequence: CASSLKTGGLYGYTF. The CDR3 bases are TGTGCCAGCAGCCTAAAAACAGGGGGGCTCTATGGCTACACCTTC.

The chain carries TRBV28 and TRBJ2-2; D ambiguous. V gave up 2 bases and J gave up 1 base, with 8 bases separating them. This CDR3 spans 15 amino acids. Germline loops: CDR1 MDHEN, CDR2 SYDVKM. The CDR3 loop reads CASSLGQVNTGELFF. The CDR3 DNA reads TGTGCCAGCAGTTTAGGGCAGGTGAACACCGGGGAGCTGTTTTTT.

The J gene is TRBJ2-7, the V gene TRBV6-5; 7 positions match TRBD1. V lost 0 bases and J lost 2; bases outside the gene matches: 7. CDR3 length equals 16 residues. Germline V gene data show CDR1 as MNHEY and CDR2 as SVGAGI. The CDR3 bases are TGTGCCAGCAGTTACTCGATTGGGGACAGAGCCTACGAGCAGTACTTC. This gives the protein CASSYSIGDRAYEQYF.

The J gene is TRBJ2-1, the V gene TRBV5-4; no firm D call. V was cut by 3 bases and J by 6 bases, with 7 bases left in between. The CDR3 has 12 residues. Germline-derived CDR1 and CDR2 are SGHNT and YYREEE (reference sequence). In nucleotides, the CDR3 is TGTGCCAGCAGCTGGGAAGCCAATGAGCAGTTCTTC. Protein product: CASSWEANEQFF.

CDR3 region: CASTPLPPNYNEQFF. The CDR3 DNA is TGTGCCAGTACCCCTCTTCCCCCCAACTACAATGAGCAGTTCTTC. The chain has TRBV19 and TRBJ2-1; no reliable D call. Germline V lookup: CDR1 LNHDA, CDR2 SQIVND (reference sequence). The CDR3 loop spans 15 amino acids. Trimming took 7 bases from V and 3 from J, leaving 16 bases between them.

The chain combines TRBV7-9 with TRBJ2-3; the D gene is possibly TRBD2 (6 bases). V was trimmed by 8 bases and J by 5 bases, leaving 14 bases between them. CDR1 is SEHNR, CDR2 FQNEAQ, per germline (reference sequence). This CDR3 has 13 amino acids. CDR3 bases: TGTGCCAGCGAGCGACTAGATAGAGATACGCAGTATTTT. This codes for CASERLDRDTQYF.

This chain joins TRBV6-1 and TRBJ2-7; no reliable D call. CDR1 and CDR2 from the germline V gene are MNHNS and SASEGT. CDR3 length equals 13 residues. Trimming removed 1 base from V and 2 bases from J, with 6 bases in between. The CDR3 here is CASSEVGPYEQYF. For the CDR3, the DNA is TGTGCCAGCAGTGAAGTTGGACCCTACGAGCAGTACTTC.

The rearrangement uses TRBV27 and TRBJ2-7; 8 nucleotides match TRBD2. J gave up 0 bases and V 5 bases, and 9 bases lay outside the gene matches. The CDR3 consists of 16 residues. Germline assignment: CDR1 MNHEY and CDR2 SMNVEV (reference sequence). CDR3 sequence reads: CASSHQLAETSYEQYF. The CDR3 region has the DNA TGTGCCAGCAGTCATCAACTAGCGGAGACCTCCTACGAGCAGTACTTC.

The DNA for the CDR3 is TGTGCCAGCAGCCTACTGGGGACAGCTTCCTACGAGCAGTACTTC. Translated, it gives CASSLLGTASYEQYF. The chain uses TRBV6-5 and TRBJ2-7; TRBD1 matches at 7 bases. Germline V lookup: CDR1 MNHEY, CDR2 SVGAGI. Trimming removed 6 bases from V and 1 base from J; junction bases left unmatched: 9. CDR3 length: 15 residues.

J is TRBJ2-2 and V is TRBV29-1; the D is unclear. V lost 3 bases to trimming and J lost 5 bases, with 16 bases between them. Per the germline V gene, CDR1 is SQVTM and CDR2 is ANQGSEA. This CDR3 has 15 amino acids. The CDR3 loop reads CSVDSITPGTGELFF. In DNA, the CDR3 is TGCAGCGTTGACAGTATTACCCCTGGAACCGGGGAGCTGTTTTTT.

The CDR3 sequence: CASSQDMTAGNTIYF. For the CDR3, the DNA is TGCGCCAGCAGCCAAGATATGACAGCGGGAAACACCATATATTTT. The rearrangement uses TRBV4-3 and TRBJ1-3; possibly TRBD1 for D (5 bases). The ends were cut back, 0 bases at V and 4 bases at J, with 10 bases in the middle. The CDR3 covers 15 residues. CDR1 and CDR2 (germline): LGHNA, YSLEER.

The chain employs TRBV5-1 and TRBJ2-7; 9 positions match TRBD1. Trimming took 3 bases from V and 3 from J; bases not matched to a gene: 1. The germline V gene has CDR1 SGHRS and CDR2 YFSETQ. CDR3 size: 13 residues. The CDR3 region has the DNA TGCGCCAGCAGCTGGGACAGGGACTACGAGCAGTACTTC. As protein: CASSWDRDYEQYF.

The rearrangement links TRBV11-2 to TRBJ1-4, with 9 bases matching TRBD1. CDR3 size: 18 residues. Germline CDR1 and CDR2: SGHAT and FQNNGV. V lost 5 bases and J lost 7; bases outside the gene matches: 17. CDR3 amino acids: CASSLIPGQGRMVEKLFF. The CDR3 nucleotides are TGTGCCAGCAGCCTAATTCCGGGACAGGGAAGGATGGTTGAAAAACTGTTTTTT.

The rearrangement links TRBV7-6 to TRBJ2-7; D possibly corresponds to TRBD1 (6 bases). There are 15 residues in the CDR3. V was pared by 4 bases and J by 3 bases, with 16 bases between. Germline CDR1 reads SGHVS; CDR2 reads FNYEAQ. The CDR3 bases are TGTGCCAGCAGCTACGACAAGGGGGTTTTCTACGAGCAGTACTTC. This encodes CASSYDKGVFYEQYF.

The genes are TRBV23-1 and TRBJ2-1; weak D call: TRBD2 (6 bases). TRBV23-1 is an open reading frame, and its role is uncertain. CDR3 size: 15 residues. V lost 6 bases to trimming and J lost 6 bases, with 18 bases between them. The chain's CDR3 is CASSRSGLPLNEQFF. CDR3 in DNA: TGCGCCAGCAGCCGTTCGGGACTCCCTCTCAATGAGCAGTTCTTC.

V is TRBV5-1 and J is TRBJ2-7, with 15 bases aligning to TRBD2. V gave up 4 bases and J gave up 4 bases; unmatched junction bases: 9. The length of the CDR3 is 17 residues. Germline-derived CDR1 and CDR2 are SGHRS and YFSETQ. The CDR3 is CASSPYSGLAGGYEQYF. The CDR3 DNA reads TGCGCCAGCAGCCCGTACTCTGGACTAGCGGGGGGGTACGAGCAGTACTTC. Looking up the rest from reference TRBV5-1 and TRBJ2-7 gives the full variable domain: KAGVTQTPRYLIKTRGQQVTLSCSPISGHRSVSWYQQTPGQGLQFLFEYFSETQRNKGNFPGRFSGRQFSNSRSEMNVSTLELGDSALYLCASSPYSGLAGGYEQYFGPGTRLTVT.

In nucleotides, the CDR3 is TGTGCCAGCAGCGTAGACGGACAGGGAAACGAGCAGTACTTC. It codes for CASSVDGQGNEQYF. This chain uses TRBV9 with TRBJ2-7, with TRBD1 matching over 8 bases. Germline trimming cut 0 bases from V and 5 bases from J; bases unmatched to any gene: 4. The CDR3 spans 14 residues. CDR1 is SGDLS, CDR2 YYNGEE, per germline.

Points on this clone: Other nucleotide sequences from this sample produce the same CDR3. V usage is TRBV19 and J usage is TRBJ1-5; D remains unclear. From germline, CDR1 is LNHDA and CDR2 SQIVND (reference sequence). The CDR3 extends over 13 amino acids. The V and J ends lost 0 bases and 10 bases respectively, with 10 bases between them. This chain's CDR3 is CASSIDLEEPQHF. CDR3 nucleotide sequence: TGTGCCAGTAGTATAGATTTGGAGGAACCCCAGCATTTT.

This sequence joins TRBV10-3 and TRBJ2-7, with 16 bases aligning to TRBD2. CDR1 and CDR2 (germline): ENHRY, SYGVKD. The CDR3 loop spans 15 amino acids. Trimming cost V 6 bases and J 6 bases; bases outside gene matches: 5. CDR3 nucleotide sequence: TGTGCCATCAGGGCGGGACTAGCGGGAGGGCCCGAGCAGTACTTC. Translating it yields CAIRAGLAGGPEQYF.

The chain is built from TRBV11-2 and TRBJ1-1; TRBD1 aligns across 7 bases. The CDR3 covers 16 residues. V lost 4 bases and J lost 0; bases outside the gene matches: 8. Per germline, CDR1 SGHAT and CDR2 FQNNGV. This CDR3 is CASSSRGRGLNTEAFF. CDR3 DNA: TGTGCCAGCAGCTCCCGGGGCAGGGGGTTGAACACTGAAGCTTTCTTT.

Points on this clone: The same CDR3 also results from other DNA sequences found in this sample. The gene calls are TRBV6-5 and TRBJ2-7; possible D gene TRBD1, 6 bases. Trimming took off 0 bases at V and 6 bases at J, with 9 bases between the two ends. In germline, CDR1 is MNHEY, CDR2 SVGAGI. This CDR3 has 13 residues. The CDR3 sequence is CASSYSQGPEQYF. The CDR3 DNA reads as TGTGCCAGCAGTTACTCACAGGGACCCGAGCAGTACTTC.

The chain couples TRBV6-9 to TRBJ1-2; 10 nucleotides align to TRBD1. Germline V gene sequence: CDR1 MNHGY, CDR2 SVAAGI. With V trimmed by 8 bases and J by 6 bases, 15 bases remained unmatched. The CDR3 runs 16 residues. CDR3 protein: CASQPGQGRVVHGYTF. Here the CDR3 DNA reads TGTGCCAGCCAGCCGGGACAGGGGAGGGTCGTTCATGGCTACACCTTC.

The chain links TRBV13 to TRBJ2-1; D is possibly TRBD1 (8 bases). V was clipped by 4 bases and J by 4 bases, with 17 bases between them. This CDR3 is built from 16 residues. Germline assignment: CDR1 PRHDT and CDR2 FYEKMQ (reference sequence). Written as DNA, the CDR3 is TGTGCCAGCAGCTCCAACAACAGGGGGGGTTACAATGAGCAGTTCTTC. Translated, it gives CASSSNNRGGYNEQFF.

The chain carries TRBV27 and TRBJ2-7; no clear D gene. Trimming left V 0 bases short and J 1 base short, with 10 bases between. CDR1 and CDR2 from the germline V gene are MNHEY and SMNVEV (reference sequence). The CDR3 consists of 15 residues. The CDR3 sequence is CASSLSPPTSYEQYF. DNA for the CDR3: TGTGCCAGCAGTTTATCCCCCCCCACATCCTACGAGCAGTACTTC.

This clone was seen only once. Other nucleotide sequences in the sample specify the same CDR3. The chain is built from TRBV27 and TRBJ1-2; D is uncertain. Trimming cost V 0 bases and J 2 bases, with 7 bases left between them. The V gene's germline CDR1 is MNHEY and CDR2 SMNVEV (reference sequence). The length of the CDR3 is 14 residues. The CDR3 DNA sequence: TGTGCCAGCAGTTTATCGGGCGGAAACTATGGCTACACCTTC. This gives the protein CASSLSGGNYGYTF.

Comments on this clone: Other DNA sequences of this sample code for an identical CDR3. This rearrangement joins TRBV2 to TRBJ1-5; 7 bases align to TRBD1. The germline V gene has CDR1 SNHLY and CDR2 FYNNEI. V lost 7 bases to trimming and J lost 1 base; unmatched junction nucleotides: 4. The CDR3 consists of 14 residues. The CDR3, as DNA: TGTGCCAGCACTTCGACAGGGAGCAATCAGCCCCAGCATTTT. Protein: CASTSTGSNQPQHF.